This TCR beta chain was retrieved from a study of identical twins. Study results and limitations: Abundant cord blood beta clonotypes carried fewer insertions; memory repertoires showed none. Cross-sectional statistics, not tracking of the same donors, supported the conclusions.

This clonotype was seen more than once but under ten times. The antigen is undetermined. Germline CDR1 reads DFQATT; CDR2 reads SNEGSKA (reference sequence). V was cut by 1 base and J by 3 bases, with 7 bases left in between. The CDR3 sequence is 13 residues long. From the 5' RACE reads, TCRdb called clonotypes with MiXCR, one entry per CDR3 protein. The sample holds under 900,000 distinct CDR3 sequences, 12% seen once. This sample also appeared in a second study, on yellow fever vaccine responses in identical twins.

Sequenced input: PBMCs. This TCR was recovered from a woman aged 18-29 years in good health. The J gene is TRBJ2-1, the V gene TRBV20-1; D is ambiguous. Here the CDR3 reads CSARVSGYNEQFF. As DNA, the CDR3 is TGCAGTGCTAGAGTGAGTGGCTACAATGAGCAGTTCTTC.